The clone carrying this T cell receptor (beta chain) was detected once. This sample is drawn from a study of blood T cell repertoires in COVID-19. Study-level background: PBMCs, B-cell-depleted T cells, or T cells provided the cDNA or gDNA that made up the material.

The CDR3 has 14 amino acids. V shed 5 bases, J shed 7 bases, and the junction held 9 bases outside the gene matches. Germline CDR1 reads LGHNA; CDR2 reads YSLEER. Recovered status in Cohort 3 required two negative PCRs, clearance, or symptom resolution. Per the original methods: The assay estimated nucleated cells by amplifying reference gene primers. Assay used: immunoSEQ multiplex PCR; TCRdb lists only in-frame clones, some missing. The DNA gave D and trimming, while V, J and clone size come from that table. The table has 200,000 or so clones, approximately 84% seen once; the top ten hold roughly 6.9%.

The chain couples TRBV4-3 to TRBJ1-2, with TRBD1 matching over 8 bases. The specimen sequenced was PBMCs or T cells enriched from blood (not recorded which). This TCR was recovered from a middle-aged man who had recovered from COVID-19. In DNA, the CDR3 is TGCGCCAGCAGCGGGCGGGACAGGTTTTCTGGCTACACCTTC. Its protein is CASSGRDRFSGYTF.